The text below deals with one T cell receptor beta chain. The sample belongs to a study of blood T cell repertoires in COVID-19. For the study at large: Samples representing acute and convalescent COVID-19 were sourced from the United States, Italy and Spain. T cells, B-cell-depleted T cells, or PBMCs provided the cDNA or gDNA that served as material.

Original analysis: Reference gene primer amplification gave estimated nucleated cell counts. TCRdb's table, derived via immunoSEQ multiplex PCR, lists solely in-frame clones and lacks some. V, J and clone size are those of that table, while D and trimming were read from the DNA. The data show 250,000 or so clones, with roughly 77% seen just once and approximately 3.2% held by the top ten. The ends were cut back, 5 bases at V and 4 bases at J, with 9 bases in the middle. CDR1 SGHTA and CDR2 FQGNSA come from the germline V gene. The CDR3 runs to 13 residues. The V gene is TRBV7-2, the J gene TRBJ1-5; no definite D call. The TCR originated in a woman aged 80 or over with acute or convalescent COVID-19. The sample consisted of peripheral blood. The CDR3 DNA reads TGTGCCAGCAGCCCTGGAGGGAATCAGCCCCAGCATTTT. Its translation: CASSPGGNQPQHF.